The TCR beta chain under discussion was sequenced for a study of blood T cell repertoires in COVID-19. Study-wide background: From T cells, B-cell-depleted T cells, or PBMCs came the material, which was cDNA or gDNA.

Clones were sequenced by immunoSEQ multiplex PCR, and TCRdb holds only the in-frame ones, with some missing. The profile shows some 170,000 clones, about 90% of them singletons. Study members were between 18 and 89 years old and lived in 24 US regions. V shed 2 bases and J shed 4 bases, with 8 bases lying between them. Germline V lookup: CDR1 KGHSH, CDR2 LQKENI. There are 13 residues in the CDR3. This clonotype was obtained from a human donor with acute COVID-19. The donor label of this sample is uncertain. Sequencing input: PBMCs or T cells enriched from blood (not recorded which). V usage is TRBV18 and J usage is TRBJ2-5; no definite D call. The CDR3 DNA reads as TGTGCCAGCTCACCAGGAGAACGAGAGACCCAGTACTTC. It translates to CASSPGERETQYF.